This TCR beta chain came from a study of shared clonotypes between healthy human individuals. Germline CDR1 and CDR2: MGHDK and SYGVNS. Trimming removed 3 bases at V and 2 bases at J, with 16 bases between. The CDR3 runs to 16 residues. All donors were Caucasian adults living in Nashville, Tennessee. CD8 memory merged CD45RO+ with CCR7-negative CD45RA+ TemRA cells. Deep-level running was used for the assay. Method: immunoSEQ multiplex PCR; TCRdb's copy keeps in-frame clones and lacks some. The profile covers under 130,000 clones, with 67% appearing a single time and approximately 24% taken by the ten largest.

This sequence joins TRBV25-1 and TRBJ2-5, with D perhaps TRBD1 or TRBD2 (6 bases each). The receptor comes from a woman aged 30 to 39 in good health. What was sequenced was memory CD8+ T cells sorted from blood. The sample's subset: CD45RO+ cells pooled with CCR7-negative TemRA cells. The CDR3, as DNA: TGTGCCAGCAGTGACCCTATAGGGGGGCTACAAGAGACCCAGTACTTC. It specifies CASSDPIGGLQETQYF. Full variable domain (outside the CDR3, taken from reference TRBV25-1 and TRBJ2-5): EADIYQTPRYLVIGTGKKITLECSQTMGHDKMYWYQQDPGMELHLIHYSYGVNSTEKGDLSSESTVSRIRTEHFPLTLESARPSHTSQYLCASSDPIGGLQETQYFGPGTRLLVL.